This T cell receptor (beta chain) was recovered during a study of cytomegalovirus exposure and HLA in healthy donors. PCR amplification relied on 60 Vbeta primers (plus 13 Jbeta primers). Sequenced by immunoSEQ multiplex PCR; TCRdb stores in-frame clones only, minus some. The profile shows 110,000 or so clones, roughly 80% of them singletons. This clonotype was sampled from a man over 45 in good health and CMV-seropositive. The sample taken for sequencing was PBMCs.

The CDR3 region has the DNA TGTGCCTCAGACCCTCGGACAGGGGTGTTGGGTGGCTACACCTTC. It specifies CASDPRTGVLGGYTF. The chain uses TRBV30 and TRBJ1-2; 9 bases agree with TRBD1. The junction had 16 bases not matched to a gene; V was cut back by 7 bases and J by 7 bases. The CDR3 is made up of 15 amino acids. Germline CDR1 and CDR2: GTSNPN and SVGIG (reference sequence).